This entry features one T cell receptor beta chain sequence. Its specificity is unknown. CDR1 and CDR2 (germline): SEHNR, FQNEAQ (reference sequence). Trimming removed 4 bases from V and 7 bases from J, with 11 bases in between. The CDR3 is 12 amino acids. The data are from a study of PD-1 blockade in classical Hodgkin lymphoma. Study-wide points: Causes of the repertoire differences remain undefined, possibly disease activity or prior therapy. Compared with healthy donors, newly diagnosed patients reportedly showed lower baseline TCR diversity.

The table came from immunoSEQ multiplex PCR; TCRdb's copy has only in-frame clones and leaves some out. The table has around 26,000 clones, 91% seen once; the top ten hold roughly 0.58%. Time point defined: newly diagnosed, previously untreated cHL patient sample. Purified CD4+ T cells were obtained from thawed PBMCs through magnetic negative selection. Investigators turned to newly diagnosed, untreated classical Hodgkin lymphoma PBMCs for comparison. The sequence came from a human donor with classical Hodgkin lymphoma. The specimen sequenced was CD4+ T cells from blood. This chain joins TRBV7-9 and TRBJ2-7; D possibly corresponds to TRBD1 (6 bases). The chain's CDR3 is CASSYPRGEQYF. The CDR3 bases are TGTGCCAGCAGCTACCCCAGGGGTGAGCAGTACTTC.